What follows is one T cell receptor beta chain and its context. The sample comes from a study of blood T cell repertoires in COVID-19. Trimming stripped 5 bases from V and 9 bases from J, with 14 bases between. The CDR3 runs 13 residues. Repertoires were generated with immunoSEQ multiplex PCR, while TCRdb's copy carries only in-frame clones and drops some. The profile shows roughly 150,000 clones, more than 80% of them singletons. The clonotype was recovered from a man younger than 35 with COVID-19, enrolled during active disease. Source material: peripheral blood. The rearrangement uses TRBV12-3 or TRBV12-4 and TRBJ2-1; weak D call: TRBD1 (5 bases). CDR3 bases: TGTGCCAGCAGTCAAACGCAGGGTTTTGAGCAGTTCTTC. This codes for CASSQTQGFEQFF.